This TCR beta chain was retrieved from a study (dated by TCRdb to the mid-2010s). About the investigation overall: The study examined whether tumor-infiltrating Tregs in breast cancer are drawn from blood Tregs or arise in situ by conversion from other CD4+ T cell subsets. Overall study outcomes, separate from this receptor: Tumor-infiltrating Treg TCR alpha and beta sequences overlapped most with tumor naive CD4+ T cells, then with blood naive CD4+ T cells. In terms of TCR gene usage, tumor memory CD4+ T cells clustered together with blood and lymph node memory CD4+ cells, as well as with lymph node naive CD4+ cells. The larger-cohort validation was restricted to a single TCR beta V-J rearrangement rather than whole repertoires.

Naive CD4+ T cells were purified with the Miltenyi Naive CD4+ T Cell Isolation kit, with Tregs depleted using CD25 microbeads. Tregs, naive and memory CD4+ T cells from tumor, blood and ipsilateral draining lymph nodes of 5 or 6 breast cancer patients underwent full-length TCR alpha and beta sequencing. Ficoll density gradient centrifugation was used to isolate mononuclear cells from either lymph nodes or 50 ml of peripheral blood. A purity exceeding 90% was confirmed by FACS for the sorted cell populations. For this clonotype: Its antigen is currently not known. No qualities accompany the bases; no much larger clone lies one base away.

V is cut by 0 bases and J by 8 bases, and the space between the germline ends is 4 bases. Including the terminal cysteine and phenylalanine, the CDR3 comprises 10 residues. Of all the DNA, just the CDR3 is kept, 30 bases in frame from base 1. CDR1 and CDR2, looked up from the germline V gene, are SQVTM and ANQGSEA. Amplification of full-length TCR variable regions was done by 5' RACE PCR using constant-region reverse primers, and this step was followed by semi-nested PCR with Nested Universal Primer A. The ReliaPrep RNA Cell Miniprep System was used to extract total RNA, which was then reverse transcribed into 5'RACE-ready cDNA with the SMARTer RACE 5'/3' Kit. Multiplex adaptors were used to barcode the full-length TCR alpha and beta libraries, which were then sequenced on an Illumina MiSeq. The authors processed their data as follows. Sequencing data were pooled across the five patients for each of nine subset-tissue groups and compared by unsupervised clustering of TCR gene usage. The Morisita-Horn index, with shared sequences weighted by their contribution to each repertoire, was used to calculate repertoire similarity. Clones were called with MiXCR by TCRdb after fastp trimmed the public reads at Q25, and only in-frame beta chains were retained. Merged by CDR3 protein, the rows form single entries marked with the most common genes and DNA. None of the V and J calls come from the authors' own analysis; TCRdb made them. This sample comprises tens of thousands of distinct CDR3 sequences, 25% to 35% of them detected only once. 2.1% of the sample is held by the ten biggest clonotypes.

The clonotype was recovered from a female donor with breast cancer. Sequencing input: naive CD4+ T cells sorted from blood. The cell subset or site label on this specimen signifies: naive CD4+ T cells, CD4+CD45RA+CD25-. Recombination linked TRBV29-1 to TRBJ1-2; no D gene call is confident. The CDR3 protein sequence reads: CSVEEDGYTF. The DNA reads TGCAGCGTTGAAGAGGACGGCTACACCTTC.